The sample holds many counts of the clone carrying this T cell receptor (beta chain). Its matching antigen is unknown. The data derive from a study of T cell repertoires in cytomegalovirus infection. Findings and limits, study-wide: In two of eight donors, the top clonotype was HLA-C-restricted CMV-specific.

The CDR3 runs 16 residues. V dropped 4 bases and J dropped 2; count of bases not matched to a gene: 7. Germline V gene sequence: CDR1 MGHRA, CDR2 YSYEKL. TCRdb itself ran the reads through MiXCR, one entry per CDR3 protein. The sample yields roughly 640,000 distinct CDR3 sequences, approximately 25% seen once. V gene TRBV4-1 combines with J gene TRBJ1-1; 10 bases are a match to TRBD1. The receptor comes from a human donor in good health (CMV status not recorded). Some clones in this sample may be carry-over from other donors' samples. The sequencing sample was made of CD8+ T cells from PBMCs. The CDR3 region is CASSLGTGEVNTEAFF. In DNA, the CDR3 is TGCGCCAGCAGCCTCGGGACAGGGGAGGTAAACACTGAAGCTTTCTTT.